Following are 24 T cell receptor beta chains from one sample sequenced in a study of T cell responses to AZD1222 COVID-19 vaccine. Here immunoSEQ multiplex PCR was the method, and the copy in TCRdb shows in-frame clones only, minus some. The sample has 100,000 to 150,000 clones; 90% are singletons. The specimen comprised peripheral blood, sampled on day 0 of AZD1222 vaccination. These receptors all stem from an adult in good health.

This chain uses TRBV24-1 with TRBJ2-5; 14 nucleotides align to TRBD2. V was pared by 0 bases and J by 1 base, with 9 bases of the junction left unmatched. The CDR3 has 20 amino acids. The germline CDR1 and CDR2 sequences are KGHDR and SFDVKD. CDR3 protein: CATSDLPGLAGVVPQETQYF. CDR3 nucleotide sequence: TGTGCCACCAGTGATTTGCCGGGACTAGCGGGAGTTGTCCCCCAAGAGACCCAGTACTTC.

The table lists this clone with a count of one. The chain uses TRBV7-2 and TRBJ1-4; 7 nucleotides agree with TRBD1. The CDR3 sequence is 16 residues long. With V trimmed by 5 bases and J by 11 bases, 17 bases remained unmatched. In germline, CDR1 is SGHTA, CDR2 FQGNSA. CDR3 sequence (DNA): TGTGCCAGCAGCCTAGGGGTTACAGGGGTTTCGGGGAAACTGTTTTTT. Protein: CASSLGVTGVSGKLFF.

The CDR3: CASSPRGLTF. CDR3 in DNA: TGTGCCAGCAGTCCTAGAGGACTCACCTTC. The chain links TRBV28 to TRBJ1-2, with D uncertain. This CDR3 has 10 amino acids. The germline V gene encodes CDR1 MDHEN and CDR2 SYDVKM. Trimming took off 5 bases at V and 13 bases at J, with 11 bases between the two ends.

The J gene is TRBJ2-4, the V gene TRBV28; the match to TRBD1 covers 7 bases. In germline, CDR1 is MDHEN, CDR2 SYDVKM. V shed 6 bases and J 1 base; nucleotides not matched to a gene: 15. The CDR3 contains 18 residues. In DNA, the CDR3 is TGTGCCAGCAGGCGCAGGGGGATAGGGGGCTTCGCCAAAAACATTCAGTACTTC. It yields the protein CASRRRGIGGFAKNIQYF. Using reference TRBV28 and TRBJ2-4 for the parts outside the CDR3, the full variable domain is DVKVTQSSRYLVKRTGEKVFLECVQDMDHENMFWYRQDPGLGLRLIYFSYDVKMKEKGDIPEGYSVSREKKERFSLILESASTNQTSMYLCASRRRGIGGFAKNIQYFGAGTRLSVL.

The chain combines TRBV19 with TRBJ1-2, with no clear D. Germline V gene lookup returns CDR1 LNHDA and CDR2 SQIVND (reference sequence). Trimming pared 3 bases from V and 6 bases from J, leaving 17 bases between. CDR3 length equals 15 residues. CDR3 amino acids: CASSIPLTGRDGYTF. CDR3 in DNA: TGTGCCAGTAGTATCCCCCTTACCGGGAGGGATGGCTACACCTTC.

This chain uses TRBV5-1 with TRBJ2-3; D remains unclear. The V end lost 5 bases, the J end lost 1 base, and 8 bases lay between the germline ends. CDR3 length: 13 residues. Germline-derived CDR1 and CDR2 are SGHRS and YFSETQ. CDR3 region: CASRGQGTDTQYF. In DNA, the CDR3 is TGCGCCAGCAGAGGGCAGGGCACAGATACGCAGTATTTT.

The chain carries TRBV18 and TRBJ2-7; 8 bases are shared with TRBD1. From germline, CDR1 is KGHSH and CDR2 LQKENI. The CDR3 length is 14 residues. The junction had 7 bases not matched to a gene; V was cut back by 6 bases and J by 3 bases. The CDR3 reads CASSLRDRFYEQYF. The CDR3 coding sequence is TGTGCCAGCTCCCTTAGGGACAGGTTCTACGAGCAGTACTTC. Supplemented by reference TRBV18 and TRBJ2-7, the full variable domain reads NAGVMQNPRHLVRRRGQEARLRCSPMKGHSHVYWYRQLPEEGLKFMVYLQKENIIDESGMPKERFSAEFPKEGPSILRIQQVVRGDSAAYFCASSLRDRFYEQYFGPGTRLTVT.

This clone has a single count. The V gene is TRBV29-1, the J gene TRBJ1-1; the D is unclear. The CDR3 is 11 residues long. Trimming stripped 4 bases from V and 5 bases from J, with 8 bases between. Germline-derived CDR1 and CDR2 are SQVTM and ANQGSEA. CDR3 amino acids: CSVGGETEAFF. The CDR3 DNA sequence: TGCAGCGTTGGTGGGGAAACTGAAGCTTTCTTT.

The rearrangement joins TRBV9 to TRBJ2-2; a weak D match, TRBD2 (6 bases). CDR3 size: 14 residues. Germline CDR1 SGDLS, CDR2 YYNGEE. Trimming took 7 bases from V and 0 from J, leaving 10 bases between them. CDR3 amino acids: CASRDSTNTGELFF. CDR3 nucleotides: TGTGCCAGCCGGGACTCTACGAACACCGGGGAGCTGTTTTTT. Using reference TRBV9 and TRBJ2-2 for the parts outside the CDR3, the full variable domain is DSGVTQTPKHLITATGQRVTLRCSPRSGDLSVYWYQQSLDQGLQFLIQYYNGEERAKGNILERFSAQQFPDLHSELNLSSLELGDSALYFCASRDSTNTGELFFGEGSRLTVL.

The chain combines TRBV5-5 with TRBJ1-5; 9 bases map to TRBD1. Germline V gene lookup returns CDR1 SGHKS and CDR2 YYEKEE (reference sequence). V lost 1 base, J lost 5 bases, and 4 bases stayed unmatched. The CDR3 is 15 residues long. The CDR3 DNA follows: TGTGCCAGCAGCTTGTACAGGGGGCCATATCAGCCCCAGCATTTT. This codes for CASSLYRGPYQPQHF. The complete variable domain, with remaining parts taken from reference TRBV5-5 and TRBJ1-5, reads DAGVTQSPTHLIKTRGQQVTLRCSPISGHKSVSWYQQVLGQGPQFIFQYYEKEERGRGNFPDRFSARQFPNYSSELNVNALLLGDSALYLCASSLYRGPYQPQHFGDGTRLSIL.

Here the CDR3 DNA reads TGTGCCAGCAGCTTGTTCCACCGCAATCAGCCCCAGCATTTT. Its translation is CASSLFHRNQPQHF. This chain uses TRBV5-8 with TRBJ1-5, with D unresolved. From germline, CDR1 is SGHTS and CDR2 YDEGEE. The V end was cut by 1 base, the J end by 2 bases, with 7 bases between. This CDR3 has 14 amino acids.

The V call is TRBV28, the J call TRBJ1-6; perhaps TRBD1 as D (5 bases). The CDR3 sequence is 13 residues long. Germline CDR1 MDHEN, CDR2 SYDVKM. The CDR3 nucleotides read TGTGTCTCTCTGGGGGGATATAATTCACCCCTCCACTTT. It codes for CVSLGGYNSPLHF. Supplemented by reference TRBV28 and TRBJ1-6, the full variable domain reads DVKVTQSSRYLVKRTGEKVFLECVQDMDHENMFWYRQDPGLGLRLIYFSYDVKMKEKGDIPEGYSVSREKKERFSLILESASTNQTSMYLCVSLGGYNSPLHFGNGTRLTVT.

Points on this clone: This specimen includes other DNA sequences encoding the same CDR3. The V gene is TRBV5-1, the J gene TRBJ2-2; maybe TRBD2 (6 bases). V shed 1 base and J shed 1 base, with 11 bases lying between them. Per germline, CDR1 SGHRS and CDR2 YFSETQ. CDR3 length: 16 residues. This chain's CDR3 is CASSLPGAGNTGELFF. The CDR3 DNA follows: TGCGCCAGCAGCTTGCCCGGAGCGGGGAACACCGGGGAGCTGTTTTTT.

The gene calls are TRBV4-3 and TRBJ2-7; D gene unclear. This CDR3 comprises 13 residues. Germline CDR1 is LGHNA and CDR2 is YSLEER. V lost 1 base and J lost 6, with 10 bases in between. The CDR3 spells CASSQGPLLEQYF. The CDR3, as DNA: TGCGCCAGCAGCCAAGGACCGCTTCTCGAGCAGTACTTC.

V usage is TRBV2 and J usage is TRBJ2-5; D is perhaps TRBD2 (6 bases). The CDR3 is 13 residues long. CDR1 is SNHLY and CDR2 is FYNNEI in the germline V gene. Trimming stripped 5 bases from V and 5 bases from J, with 12 bases between. The CDR3 nucleotides read TGTGCCAGCAGTCGAAAGGCGGGGGAGACCCAGTACTTC. It is translated as CASSRKAGETQYF.

CDR3 sequence: CASSLVRTNSPLHF. In nucleotides, the CDR3 is TGTGCCAGCAGCTTGGTCCGGACGAACTCACCCCTCCACTTT. The chain combines TRBV5-5 with TRBJ1-6; D is ambiguous. The CDR3 extends over 14 amino acids. CDR1 SGHKS and CDR2 YYEKEE come from the germline V gene (reference sequence). Trimming left V 0 bases short and J 10 bases short, with 11 bases between.

The gene calls are TRBV7-2 and TRBJ1-1; weak D call: TRBD1 (6 bases). V lost 2 bases and J 4 bases, leaving 14 bases between the germline ends. The germline V gene encodes CDR1 SGHTA and CDR2 FQGNSA. CDR3 length equals 15 residues. The CDR3 protein is CASSLKSFRGTEAFF. DNA for the CDR3: TGTGCCAGCAGCTTAAAATCGTTCAGGGGCACTGAAGCTTTCTTT.

The chain employs TRBV19 and TRBJ2-2; D is undetermined. Germline-derived CDR1 and CDR2 are LNHDA and SQIVND (reference sequence). Trimming left V 3 bases short and J 9 bases short, with 11 bases between. The CDR3 is 13 amino acids. The CDR3 here is CASSIDPRRELFF. CDR3 nucleotide sequence: TGTGCCAGTAGTATCGACCCCCGGAGGGAGCTGTTTTTT. Based on the CDR3 plus reference TRBV19 and TRBJ2-2, the full variable domain is DGGITQSPKYLFRKEGQNVTLSCEQNLNHDAMYWYRQDPGQGLRLIYYSQIVNDFQKGDIAEGYSVSREKKESFPLTVTSAQKNPTAFYLCASSIDPRRELFFGEGSRLTVL.

The rearrangement joins TRBV19 to TRBJ2-1, with 11 bases fitting TRBD2. The length of the CDR3 is 15 residues. The junction had 7 bases not matched to a gene; V was cut back by 7 bases and J by 5 bases. Germline CDR1 is LNHDA and CDR2 is SQIVND (reference sequence). The CDR3 protein is CASTELAGVHNEQFF. The CDR3 region has the DNA TGTGCCAGTACAGAACTAGCGGGAGTCCACAATGAGCAGTTCTTC.

The chain is built from TRBV5-1 and TRBJ2-3; 9 nucleotides agree with TRBD2. The germline V gene encodes CDR1 SGHRS and CDR2 YFSETQ. The CDR3 runs to 19 residues. The V segment lost 4 bases and the J segment 3 bases; nucleotides outside the gene matches: 18. The CDR3 reads CASSAYPLQGGRETDTQYF. The DNA of the CDR3 is TGCGCCAGCAGCGCGTACCCCCTTCAGGGCGGGAGGGAAACAGATACGCAGTATTTT.

The chain is built from TRBV13 and TRBJ1-2; no reliable D call. Germline V gene lookup returns CDR1 PRHDT and CDR2 FYEKMQ (reference sequence). The CDR3 totals 13 residues. Deletions cut 5 bases from V and 7 bases from J, with 14 bases between. CDR3 coding DNA: TGTGCCAGCAGCGATGAGGGCGTGAGTGGCTACACCTTC. Translating it yields CASSDEGVSGYTF.

The V and J genes are TRBV6-4 and TRBJ2-2, with 10 bases fitting TRBD2. Losses at the gene ends were 5 bases for V and 7 bases for J; bases not matched to a gene: 7. The CDR3 is 15 residues long. CDR1 and CDR2 from the germline V gene are MRHNA and SNTAGT. This chain's CDR3 is CASSRSSGSGGELFF. The CDR3 bases are TGTGCCAGCAGTCGTTCTAGCGGGAGTGGCGGGGAGCTGTTTTTT.

The J gene is TRBJ1-5, the V gene TRBV4-1; perhaps TRBD1 as D (6 bases). Trimming cost V 0 bases and J 6 bases, with 15 bases left between them. The CDR3 has 16 amino acids. Germline assignment: CDR1 MGHRA and CDR2 YSYEKL. The CDR3 DNA reads as TGCGCCAGCAGCCAAGATATCGCGGGGGGCCCTCAGCCCCAGCATTTT. As protein: CASSQDIAGGPQPQHF.

The J gene is TRBJ1-6, the V gene TRBV11-3; possibly TRBD1 for D (6 bases). This CDR3 contains 20 residues. CDR1 SGHNT and CDR2 YENEEA come from the germline V gene. The V gene lost 0 bases and the J gene lost 5 bases, with 23 bases spanning the gap. CDR3 nucleotide sequence: TGTGCCAGCAGCTTAGAATACGATTTCGGCAGGGGTCCGGATAATTCACCCCTCCACTTT. Residues: CASSLEYDFGRGPDNSPLHF.